One and the same sample provided the 26 T cell receptor beta chains below, sequenced in a study of control samples from healthy donors and cancer patients. Libraries were prepared by immunoSEQ multiplex PCR; TCRdb keeps only in-frame clonotypes and omits some of them. The sample contains over 150,000 clones, around 90% of which appear only once. The sequenced sample was blood. These receptors were collected from a woman aged 50 to 65 in good health.

The chain joins TRBV4-3 to TRBJ1-3; 12 bases are shared with TRBD1. The CDR3 loop spans 18 amino acids. Trimming cost V 1 base and J 4 bases; bases outside gene matches: 8. The germline gives CDR1 LGHNA, CDR2 YSLEER. CDR3 amino acids: CASSQAPGQGAYGNTIYF. The CDR3 DNA follows: TGCGCCAGCAGCCAAGCCCCGGGACAGGGGGCTTACGGAAACACCATATATTTT.

J is TRBJ1-5 and V is TRBV28; D is possibly TRBD1 (6 bases). There are 13 residues in the CDR3. The V gene lost 10 bases and the J gene lost 4 bases, with 14 bases spanning the gap. Germline assignment: CDR1 MDHEN and CDR2 SYDVKM. CDR3 bases: TGTGCCAACCAACAGGGTGTAAATCAGCCCCAGCATTTT. Its protein is CANQQGVNQPQHF.

The V call is TRBV18, the J call TRBJ1-1; 8 bases map to TRBD1. This CDR3 comprises 15 residues. With V trimmed by 10 bases and J by 0 bases, 10 bases remained unmatched. CDR1 and CDR2 from the germline V gene are KGHSH and LQKENI. CDR3 sequence: CATKGQATMNTEAFF. As DNA, the CDR3 is TGTGCCACTAAGGGACAGGCGACAATGAACACTGAAGCTTTCTTT.

This sequence joins TRBV18 and TRBJ2-2; tentatively, D is TRBD1 (5 bases). The V and J ends lost 6 bases and 4 bases respectively, with 9 bases between them. Looked up from germline, CDR1 is KGHSH and CDR2 is LQKENI. This CDR3 is 13 amino acids long. The CDR3 protein is CASSYDSTGELFF. The CDR3 DNA is TGTGCCAGCTCTTACGACAGCACCGGGGAGCTGTTTTTT.

V usage is TRBV25-1 and J usage is TRBJ2-6, with D perhaps TRBD2 (5 bases). The CDR3 is made up of 16 amino acids. Trimming removed 0 bases from V and 2 bases from J, with 8 bases in between. CDR1 is MGHDK, CDR2 SYGVNS, per germline. Here the CDR3 reads CASSEYRGTGANVLTF. The CDR3 DNA follows: TGTGCCAGCAGTGAATACCGAGGGACTGGGGCCAACGTCCTGACTTTC.

This chain uses TRBV19 with TRBJ1-3; D gene uncertain. The V gene lost 8 bases and the J gene lost 0 bases, with 17 bases spanning the gap. Germline CDR1 LNHDA, CDR2 SQIVND (reference sequence). The CDR3 sequence is 16 residues long. The CDR3 loop is CASSPSDGYSGNTIYF. The CDR3, as DNA: TGTGCCAGTTCTCCTTCGGACGGATACTCTGGAAACACCATATATTTT. Full variable domain (missing parts from reference TRBV19 and TRBJ1-3): DGGITQSPKYLFRKEGQNVTLSCEQNLNHDAMYWYRQDPGQGLRLIYYSQIVNDFQKGDIAEGYSVSREKKESFPLTVTSAQKNPTAFYLCASSPSDGYSGNTIYFGEGSWLTVV.

The chain combines TRBV9 with TRBJ2-1; 10 bases are shared with TRBD2. The CDR3 consists of 17 residues. Germline lookup yields CDR1 SGDLS and CDR2 YYNGEE. The V and J ends lost 4 bases and 6 bases, in that order; junction bases with no gene match: 13. In DNA form, the CDR3 reads TGTGCCAGCAGCCCCCAAAAAGGGATAGCGGGAGGCAATGAGCAGTTCTTC. Its protein product is CASSPQKGIAGGNEQFF.

This chain connects TRBV6-5 to TRBJ1-3; D remains unclear. Looked up from germline, CDR1 is MNHEY and CDR2 is SVGAGI. Trimming removed 7 bases from V and 1 base from J, with 11 bases in between. CDR3 length: 14 amino acids. The CDR3: CASTGTGSGNTIYF. The CDR3 DNA is TGTGCCAGCACCGGAACTGGGTCTGGAAACACCATATATTTT.

The CDR3 DNA reads as TGTGCCAGCAGCCCCGGGGGGCCCCAAGAGACCCAGTACTTC. Amino acids: CASSPGGPQETQYF. This chain uses TRBV11-3 with TRBJ2-5; tentatively, D is TRBD2 (7 bases). Trimming left V 5 bases short and J 1 base short, with 11 bases between. The CDR3 sequence is 14 residues long. In germline, CDR1 is SGHNT, CDR2 YENEEA.

The V gene is TRBV7-8, the J gene TRBJ2-7; TRBD2 might be the D (5 bases). CDR3 size: 16 residues. The ends were cut back, 0 bases at V and 0 bases at J, with 12 bases in the middle. CDR1 and CDR2 (germline): SGHVS, FQNEAQ. CDR3 loop: CASSLAPRGSSYEQYF. In DNA form, the CDR3 reads TGTGCCAGCAGCTTAGCGCCCCGGGGAAGCTCCTACGAGCAGTACTTC.

The rearrangement uses TRBV9 and TRBJ2-7, with unresolved D. From germline, CDR1 is SGDLS and CDR2 YYNGEE. There are 15 residues in the CDR3. Trimming removed 2 bases at V and 0 bases at J, with 12 bases between. CDR3 coding DNA: TGTGCCAGCAGCGTTGGACGGAACCCCTCCTACGAGCAGTACTTC. Its protein is CASSVGRNPSYEQYF. Based on the CDR3 plus reference TRBV9 and TRBJ2-7, the full variable domain is DSGVTQTPKHLITATGQRVTLRCSPRSGDLSVYWYQQSLDQGLQFLIQYYNGEERAKGNILERFSAQQFPDLHSELNLSSLELGDSALYFCASSVGRNPSYEQYFGPGTRLTVT.

Only a few counts were recorded for this clone. This chain's CDR3 is CASNVVGEKLFF. For the CDR3, the DNA is TGTGCCAGCAACGTGGTTGGGGAAAAACTGTTTTTT. The genes are TRBV28 and TRBJ1-4, with no clear D. V was pared by 7 bases and J by 8 bases, with 11 bases between. This CDR3 spans 12 amino acids. Germline V lookup: CDR1 MDHEN, CDR2 SYDVKM. Using reference TRBV28 and TRBJ1-4 for the parts outside the CDR3, the full variable domain is DVKVTQSSRYLVKRTGEKVFLECVQDMDHENMFWYRQDPGLGLRLIYFSYDVKMKEKGDIPEGYSVSREKKERFSLILESASTNQTSMYLCASNVVGEKLFFGSGTQLSVL.

Only a few counts were recorded for this clone. The CDR3 DNA reads TGTGCCAGCAGTCCTCACAACCAAGAGACCCAGTACTTC. It translates to CASSPHNQETQYF. The chain employs TRBV28 and TRBJ2-5; D unresolved. V was trimmed by 5 bases and J by 0 bases, leaving 7 bases between them. Germline values: CDR1 MDHEN, CDR2 SYDVKM. The CDR3 has 13 amino acids.

There are a few counts of this clone. This rearrangement joins TRBV7-3 to TRBJ1-2; D uncertain. The CDR3 runs 12 residues. Trimming took 3 bases from V and 4 from J, leaving 6 bases between them. Germline CDR1 SGHTA, CDR2 FQGTGA. CDR3 sequence (DNA): TGTGCCAGCAGCTTTGGCAGCTATGGCTACACCTTC. It codes for CASSFGSYGYTF.

The rearrangement uses TRBV4-3 and TRBJ1-5; possible D gene TRBD1, 6 bases. The germline V gene has CDR1 LGHNA and CDR2 YSLEER. CDR3 length: 15 residues. Trimming took 1 base from V and 6 from J, leaving 13 bases between them. The CDR3 reads CASSQGVRGGQPQHF. The CDR3 nucleotides read TGCGCCAGCAGCCAAGGTGTCAGGGGCGGTCAGCCCCAGCATTTT.

This clone was detected once. The rearrangement uses TRBV7-6 and TRBJ1-1, with D possibly being TRBD1 (6 bases). CDR3 length: 16 amino acids. Trimming shortened V by 0 bases and J by 4 bases, and 15 bases separated the two germline ends. Germline lookup yields CDR1 SGHVS and CDR2 FNYEAQ. The CDR3 region has the DNA TGTGCCAGCAGCTTAGCCCCCGACAGGCCGACCACTGAAGCTTTCTTT. Protein sequence: CASSLAPDRPTTEAFF.

The chain couples TRBV9 to TRBJ2-5, with a tentative D call TRBD1 (5 bases). Looked up from germline, CDR1 is SGDLS and CDR2 is YYNGEE. V was clipped by 0 bases and J by 5 bases, with 11 bases between them. The CDR3 runs to 14 residues. CDR3 sequence reads: CASSVDAAGETQYF. The CDR3 coding sequence is TGTGCCAGCAGCGTAGACGCCGCAGGGGAGACCCAGTACTTC.

The CDR3 loop is CASSYSKSRDEQFF. In DNA, the CDR3 is TGTGCCAGCAGTTACTCGAAGTCGCGCGATGAGCAGTTCTTC. The chain links TRBV6-5 to TRBJ2-1, with unresolved D. This CDR3 spans 14 amino acids. V was clipped by 0 bases and J by 8 bases, with 11 bases between them. Germline CDR1 MNHEY, CDR2 SVGAGI.

The chain uses TRBV30 and TRBJ1-5; D gene uncertain. With 0 bases removed from V and 4 bases from J, the gap between germline ends came to 7 bases. CDR1 is GTSNPN, CDR2 SVGIG, per germline (reference sequence). The CDR3 is 13 residues long. The CDR3 sequence: CAWSVETNQPQHF. CDR3 nucleotide sequence: TGTGCCTGGAGTGTTGAGACGAATCAGCCCCAGCATTTT.

This clone was seen a single time. The CDR3 region is CAWSVLGSYNEQFF. In DNA form, the CDR3 reads TGTGCCTGGAGTGTACTAGGATCCTACAATGAGCAGTTCTTC. The chain combines TRBV30 with TRBJ2-1, with TRBD2 as a possible D gene (5 bases). This CDR3 is built from 14 residues. The ends were cut back, 0 bases at V and 1 base at J, with 7 bases in the middle. Germline assignment: CDR1 GTSNPN and CDR2 SVGIG (reference sequence).

V and J are TRBV2 and TRBJ2-7, with a possible D match to TRBD2 (6 bases). Germline V gene lookup returns CDR1 SNHLY and CDR2 FYNNEI. This CDR3 has 12 residues. V was trimmed by 8 bases and J by 6 bases, leaving 14 bases between them. The CDR3 reads CASRRGSVEQYF. CDR3 DNA: TGTGCCAGCCGTCGGGGGAGTGTCGAGCAGTACTTC.

J is TRBJ2-5 and V is TRBV5-4; D not resolved. V lost 4 bases, J lost 5 bases, and 15 bases lay in between. CDR1 and CDR2 from the germline V gene are SGHNT and YYREEE (reference sequence). The CDR3 spans 14 residues. CDR3 coding DNA: TGTGCCAGCAGCCCGCAAAACACCTTCGAGACCCAGTACTTC. Encoded protein: CASSPQNTFETQYF. The full variable domain, with the rest looked up from reference TRBV5-4 and TRBJ2-5, is ETGVTQSPTHLIKTRGQQVTLRCSSQSGHNTVSWYQQALGQGPQFIFQYYREEENGRGNFPPRFSGLQFPNYSSELNVNALELDDSALYLCASSPQNTFETQYFGPGTRLLVL.

The J gene is TRBJ2-1, the V gene TRBV27; 13 bases fit TRBD2. The CDR3 loop spans 15 amino acids. V shed 2 bases, J shed 9 bases, and the junction held 4 bases outside the gene matches. Germline V gives CDR1 MNHEY, CDR2 SMNVEV (reference sequence). The CDR3 loop is CASSLGTSGAGEQFF. In DNA form, the CDR3 reads TGTGCCAGCAGTTTAGGGACTAGCGGGGCGGGTGAGCAGTTCTTC.

J is TRBJ2-5 and V is TRBV19; TRBD1 matches at 7 bases. Trimming cost V 4 bases and J 5 bases; bases outside gene matches: 4. Germline V lookup: CDR1 LNHDA, CDR2 SQIVND (reference sequence). CDR3 length: 13 residues. The CDR3 nucleotides read TGTGCCAGTAGTAGAGGGGGCGCGGAGACCCAGTACTTC. It specifies CASSRGGAETQYF.

This chain uses TRBV7-2 with TRBJ2-7, with 13 positions matching TRBD2. The CDR3 is made up of 15 amino acids. Germline values: CDR1 SGHTA, CDR2 FQGNSA. The V and J ends lost 5 bases and 6 bases, in that order; junction bases with no gene match: 7. This CDR3 is CASSPGLAGEGEQYF. The CDR3 region has the DNA TGTGCCAGCAGCCCAGGACTAGCGGGAGAAGGCGAGCAGTACTTC.

This chain uses TRBV7-2 with TRBJ1-1, with D uncertain. Germline CDR1 SGHTA, CDR2 FQGNSA. The CDR3 is 11 residues long. V lost 5 bases and J 6 bases, leaving 7 bases between the germline ends. The CDR3 DNA reads as TGTGCCAGCAGCCGCCAACCTGAAGCTTTCTTT. This sequence encodes CASSRQPEAFF.